The T cell receptor (beta chain) under discussion was sequenced for a study of T cells in Graves' hyperthyroidism and ophthalmopathy. There were TCR beta CDR3 regions amplified from RNA transcripts. RT-PCR in the first round (using the HTBI primer set) targeted the TCR CDR3. TCRdb recomputed calls from the multiplex PCR reads with MiXCR, one row per CDR3 protein. The sample lists 640,000 or so distinct CDR3 sequences, approximately 14% occurring once. Together with thyroid ultrasound, orbital computed tomography, serum thyroxine and TRAb, clinical symptoms were used for diagnoses. This clonotype was found many times. V shed 5 bases and J shed 11 bases, with 24 bases lying between them. The CDR3 runs to 15 residues. Germline loops: CDR1 SGHVS, CDR2 FQNEAQ.

Sample: blood. The receptor was isolated from a woman younger than 30 with Graves' ophthalmopathy. The chain links TRBV7-8 to TRBJ1-1; D might be TRBD1 (6 bases). CDR3 amino acids: CASSPTRDRKSIAFF. The CDR3 nucleotides read TGTGCCAGCAGCCCTACCAGAGACAGGAAAAGTATCGCTTTCTTT.